What follows are 17 T cell receptor beta chains derived from one specimen sequenced in a study of CD8 T cells in Susac syndrome. The RNA, about 0.45 to 1 ug, was put through reverse transcription using random hexamers. TCRdb re-derived calls from the immunoSEQ multiplex PCR reads in MiXCR, one entry per CDR3 protein. The sample holds a few hundred thousand distinct CDR3 sequences, around 93% seen once. The sequenced material came from CD4+ T cells from PBMCs. These receptors originate from a human donor with multiple sclerosis.

CDR3 sequence: CASSQADVYEQYF. CDR3 nucleotide sequence: TGTGCCAGCAGCCAAGCAGATGTCTACGAGCAGTACTTC. This chain joins TRBV3-1 and TRBJ2-7; no definite D call. Germline assignment: CDR1 LGHDT and CDR2 YNNKEL (reference sequence). The CDR3 runs to 13 residues. V lost 1 base and J 3 bases, leaving 7 bases between the germline ends.

The chain combines TRBV6-1 with TRBJ2-5; 13 bases line up with TRBD2. The ends lost 6 bases at V and 5 bases at J; junction bases unmatched: 9. Germline CDR1 reads MNHNS; CDR2 reads SASEGT. This CDR3 contains 16 residues. DNA for the CDR3: TGTGCCAGCAGGCCCCCGGGACTAGCGGGGCAGGAGACCCAGTACTTC. It specifies CASRPPGLAGQETQYF.

This clonotype has just a few counts. V usage is TRBV5-6 and J usage is TRBJ2-7, with TRBD1 matching 8 bases. CDR1 is SGHDT and CDR2 is YYEEEE in the germline V gene. The junction had 7 bases not matched to a gene; V was cut back by 4 bases and J by 1 base. The CDR3 is 15 amino acids. The CDR3 nucleotides read TGTGCCAGCAGCCTCTGGGACAGGAAATCCTACGAGCAGTACTTC. Its translation is CASSLWDRKSYEQYF.

This clonotype was seen a single time. The chain couples TRBV13 to TRBJ1-1; no firm D call. With 5 bases removed from V and 10 bases from J, the gap between germline ends came to 17 bases. From germline, CDR1 is PRHDT and CDR2 FYEKMQ (reference sequence). The CDR3 sequence is 13 residues long. The CDR3 loop is CASSQSHLAVAFF. CDR3 coding DNA: TGTGCCAGCAGCCAATCCCATCTAGCAGTAGCTTTCTTT.

This sequence joins TRBV18 and TRBJ2-5, with D unclear. Germline V gene sequence: CDR1 KGHSH, CDR2 LQKENI. The CDR3 is 15 amino acids. The V end lost 2 bases, the J end lost 1 base, and 11 bases lay between the germline ends. CDR3 residues: CASSPESWPQETQYF. CDR3 nucleotide sequence: TGTGCCAGCTCACCAGAATCGTGGCCCCAAGAGACCCAGTACTTC.

CDR3: CASTLDRNGYGYTF. The CDR3, as DNA: TGTGCCAGCACCCTGGACAGGAACGGCTATGGCTACACCTTC. J is TRBJ1-2 and V is TRBV19; 7 bases are a match to TRBD1. CDR3 size: 14 residues. The germline gives CDR1 LNHDA, CDR2 SQIVND (reference sequence). With V trimmed by 9 bases and J by 4 bases, 11 bases remained unmatched.

Notes on this clonotype: Relative to the germline gene, one junction end is altered; a read error may explain this. The rearrangement links TRBV29-1 to TRBJ2-3, with D possibly TRBD1 on 5 matching bases. Germline V gene sequence: CDR1 SQVTM, CDR2 ANQGSEA. The CDR3 has 13 amino acids. CDR3 sequence reads: CSVEGHHTDTQYF. The DNA for the CDR3 is TGCAGCGTAGAAGGACATCACACAGATACGCAGTATTTT.

The chain uses TRBV6-6 and TRBJ2-7, with a tentative D call TRBD1 (5 bases). The CDR3 sequence is 14 residues long. The germline V gene has CDR1 MNHNY and CDR2 SVGAGI (reference sequence). V lost 10 bases, J lost 6 bases, and 22 bases lay in between. The CDR3 sequence is CATQNQKGVAEQYF. The CDR3 DNA follows: TGTGCCACCCAAAACCAAAAAGGGGTGGCCGAGCAGTACTTC.

J is TRBJ2-7 and V is TRBV6-2 or TRBV6-3; D might be TRBD2 (5 bases). The CDR3 loop spans 17 amino acids. Trimming removed 8 bases at V and 3 bases at J, with 26 bases between. CDR1 and CDR2 (germline): MNHEY, SVGEGT. CDR3 loop: CASHPKSLPAGRYEQYF. DNA for the CDR3: TGTGCCAGCCACCCCAAAAGTCTGCCGGCGGGCCGCTACGAGCAGTACTTC.

The chain couples TRBV18 to TRBJ1-1; D is possibly TRBD1 (6 bases). The V end lost 6 bases, the J end lost 1 base, and 12 bases lay between the germline ends. CDR3 length equals 14 residues. The germline gives CDR1 KGHSH, CDR2 LQKENI. The CDR3 reads CASSLGQWNTEAFF. The DNA of the CDR3 is TGTGCCAGCTCGCTTGGACAGTGGAACACTGAAGCTTTCTTT.

The genes are TRBV6-5 and TRBJ2-1; tentatively, D is TRBD1 (6 bases). The V gene lost 2 bases and the J gene lost 0 bases, with 11 bases spanning the gap. In germline, CDR1 is MNHEY, CDR2 SVGAGI. The CDR3 consists of 16 residues. The DNA for the CDR3 is TGTGCCAGCAGTTACGGACAGCCGAGCTCCTACAATGAGCAGTTCTTC. Translating it yields CASSYGQPSSYNEQFF.

The chain has TRBV12-3 or TRBV12-4 and TRBJ1-4; no reliable D call. The ends were cut back, 6 bases at V and 0 bases at J, with 8 bases in the middle. The CDR3 extends over 14 amino acids. For the CDR3, the DNA is TGTGCCAGCAGGGACGGAACAACTAATGAAAAACTGTTTTTT. Protein sequence: CASRDGTTNEKLFF.

The CDR3 DNA reads TGTGCCATCAGTGAGGGACAGAAGAACACTGAAGCTTTCTTT. This gives the protein CAISEGQKNTEAFF. The V call is TRBV10-3, the J call TRBJ1-1; possible D gene TRBD1, 6 bases. The V gene's germline CDR1 is ENHRY and CDR2 SYGVKD. The CDR3 runs to 14 residues. Trimming took 2 bases from V and 1 from J, leaving 8 bases between them.

The V and J genes are TRBV6-5 and TRBJ1-2; D uncertain. V was pared by 8 bases and J by 3 bases, with 7 bases between. This CDR3 contains 11 residues. The germline V gene has CDR1 MNHEY and CDR2 SVGAGI. The CDR3 spells CASPYDYGYTF. The CDR3 DNA follows: TGTGCCAGCCCCTACGACTATGGCTACACCTTC.

The chain combines TRBV5-1 with TRBJ2-2; D unresolved. The germline CDR1 and CDR2 sequences are SGHRS and YFSETQ. The CDR3 spans 11 residues. Deletions cut 6 bases from V and 6 bases from J, with 6 bases between. The chain's CDR3 is CASTRAGELFF. In nucleotides, the CDR3 is TGCGCCAGCACTCGGGCCGGGGAGCTGTTTTTT.

The chain couples TRBV3-1 to TRBJ1-1; D is perhaps TRBD1 (6 bases). The CDR3 contains 16 residues. V gave up 1 base and J gave up 1 base, with 13 bases separating them. The germline gives CDR1 LGHDT, CDR2 YNNKEL (reference sequence). This CDR3 reads CASSQVPDSPNTEAFF. The CDR3 DNA reads TGTGCCAGCAGCCAAGTGCCGGACAGCCCGAACACTGAAGCTTTCTTT.

This chain uses TRBV18 with TRBJ2-5, with D possibly matching TRBD1 (7 bases). The germline CDR1 and CDR2 sequences are KGHSH and LQKENI. Trimming shortened V by 0 bases and J by 5 bases, and 16 bases separated the two germline ends. The CDR3 has 16 amino acids. This CDR3 is CASSPPDREVGETQYF. CDR3 coding DNA: TGTGCCAGCTCACCACCCGACAGGGAGGTTGGGGAGACCCAGTACTTC.